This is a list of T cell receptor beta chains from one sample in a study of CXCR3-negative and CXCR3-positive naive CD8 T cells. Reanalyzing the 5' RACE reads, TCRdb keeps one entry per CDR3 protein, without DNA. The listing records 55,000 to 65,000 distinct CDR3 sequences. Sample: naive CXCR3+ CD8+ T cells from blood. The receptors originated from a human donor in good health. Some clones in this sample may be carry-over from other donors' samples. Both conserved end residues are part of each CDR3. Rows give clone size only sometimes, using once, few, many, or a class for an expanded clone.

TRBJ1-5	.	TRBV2	CASAVTTNQPQHF
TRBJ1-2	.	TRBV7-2	CASSLGSGQFLYGYTF
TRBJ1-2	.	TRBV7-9	CASSHPVGSGYTF
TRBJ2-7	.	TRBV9	CASSPDRIEYEQYF
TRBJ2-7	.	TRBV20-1	CSLQGVPSYEQYF
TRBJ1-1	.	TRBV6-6	CASGRDRGNTEAFF
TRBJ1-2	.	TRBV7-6	CASSLGGRADGYTF
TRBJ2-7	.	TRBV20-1	CSASFHGYEQYF
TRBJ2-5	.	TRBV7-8	CASSPWDRIQETQYF
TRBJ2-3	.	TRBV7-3	CASSSGGRGDTQYF
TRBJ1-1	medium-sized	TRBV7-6	CASTLEKLTEAFF
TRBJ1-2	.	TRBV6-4	CASSDGYYGYTF
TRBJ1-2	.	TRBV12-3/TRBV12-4	CASSFDRRYGYTF
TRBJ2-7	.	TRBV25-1	CASSVRALPYEQYF
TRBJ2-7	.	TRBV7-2	CASSPHRAIYEQYF
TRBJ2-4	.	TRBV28	CASSMGIDRGSKNIQYF
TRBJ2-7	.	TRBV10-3	CAISPDNAYEQYF
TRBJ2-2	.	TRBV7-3	CASSPGTGNPGELFF
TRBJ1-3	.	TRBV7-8	CASSQAGGLSGNTIYF
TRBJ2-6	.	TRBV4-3	CASSLSGSGANVLTF
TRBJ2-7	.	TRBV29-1	CSVELAGAYEQYF
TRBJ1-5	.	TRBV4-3	CASSQGWYQPQHF
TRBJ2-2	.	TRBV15	CATRKTSGGSGTGELFF
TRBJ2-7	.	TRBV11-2	CASTPRGSLASYEQYF
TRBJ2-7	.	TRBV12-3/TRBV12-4	CASMGGPREQYF
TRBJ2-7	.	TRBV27	CASSFGAGYEQYF
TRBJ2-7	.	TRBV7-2	CASSFGDEQYF
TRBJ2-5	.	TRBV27	CASSLGVLETQYF
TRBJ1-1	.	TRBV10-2	CASGPTGVGTEAFF
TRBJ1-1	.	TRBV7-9	CASSLAGYVGDTEAYF
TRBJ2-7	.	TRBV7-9	CASSPRTSGGINEQYF
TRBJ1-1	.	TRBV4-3	CASSQDQRGALVNTEAFF
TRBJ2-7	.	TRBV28	CASGNRRQYEQYF
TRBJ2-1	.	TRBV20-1	CSARDPGRSNEQFF
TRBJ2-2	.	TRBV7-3	CASSSGGNTGELFF
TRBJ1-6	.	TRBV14	CASSQDSPLYYNSPLHF
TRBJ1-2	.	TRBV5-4	CASSPLGGNGYTF
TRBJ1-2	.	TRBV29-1	CSVEGLSYGYTF
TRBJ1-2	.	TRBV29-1	CSVEDEVDYGYTF
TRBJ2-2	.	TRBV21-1	CASTSSLVGGELFF
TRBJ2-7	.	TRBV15	CATSRPDRGLDEQYF
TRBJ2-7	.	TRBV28	CASRNEEGVSYEQYF
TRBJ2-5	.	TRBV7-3	CASSPGFQETQYF